This TCR beta chain stems from a study of T cell repertoires in cytomegalovirus infection. Study details: Newly reported HLA-C-restricted and thoroughly characterized HLA-B-restricted CMV epitopes were employed. Public signatures in TCR beta pointed to CMV infection and matching HLA type.

This clonotype was counted between two and nine times. The antigen is unknown. Each CDR3 protein is one row after TCRdb ran MiXCR on the reads. The repertoire has roughly 990,000 distinct CDR3 sequences, roughly 31% of them found once; the top ten carry around 15%. Study-level results: Dominating the ex vivo response were HLA-C-restricted CMV-specific TCR beta clonotypes. Individuals carrying CMV plus the relevant HLA were identified by cumulative frequency of public TCR beta families.

This CDR3 is built from 16 residues. CDR1 and CDR2 from the germline V gene are MNHEY and SMNVEV (reference sequence). The V gene end was trimmed by 5 bases and the J gene end by 5 bases; junction bases not matched to a gene: 11. The origin of this receptor is a human donor in good health (CMV status not recorded). Some clones in this sample may be carry-over from other donors' samples. This chain connects TRBV27 to TRBJ2-3, with TRBD1 matching 9 bases. The sample here was cultured CD8+ T cells from PBMCs, taken from culture after CMV antigen stimulation. CDR3 loop: CASSGRTGAGIDTQYF. In nucleotides, the CDR3 is TGTGCCAGCAGTGGGCGGACAGGGGCGGGCATAGATACGCAGTATTTT.